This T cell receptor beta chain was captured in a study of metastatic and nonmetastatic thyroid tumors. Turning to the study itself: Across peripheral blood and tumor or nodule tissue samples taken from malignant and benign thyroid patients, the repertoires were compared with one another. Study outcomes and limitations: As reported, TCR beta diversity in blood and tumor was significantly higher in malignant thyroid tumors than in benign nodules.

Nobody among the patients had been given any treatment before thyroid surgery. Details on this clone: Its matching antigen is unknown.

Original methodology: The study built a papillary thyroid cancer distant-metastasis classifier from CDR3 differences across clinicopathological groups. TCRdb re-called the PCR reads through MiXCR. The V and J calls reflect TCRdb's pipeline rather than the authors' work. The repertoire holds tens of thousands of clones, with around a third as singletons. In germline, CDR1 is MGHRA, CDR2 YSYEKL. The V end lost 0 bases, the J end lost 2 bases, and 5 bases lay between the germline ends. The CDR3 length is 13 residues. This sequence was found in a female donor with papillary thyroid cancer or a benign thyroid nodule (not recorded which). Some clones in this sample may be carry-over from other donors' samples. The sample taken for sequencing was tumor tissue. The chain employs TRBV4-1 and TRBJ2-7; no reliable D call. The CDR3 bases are TGCGCCAGCAGCCAAGAAAGGGCCTACGAGCAGTACTTC. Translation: CASSQERAYEQYF.